This T cell receptor beta chain was observed in a study of blood T cell repertoires in COVID-19. Looking at the study overall: Samples came from the United States, Italy and Spain, spanning acute and convalescent COVID-19. The analysed material was cDNA or gDNA that came from T cells, B-cell-depleted T cells, or PBMCs.

TCRdb's table, derived via immunoSEQ multiplex PCR, lists solely in-frame clones and lacks some. The data show more than 90,000 clones, with 70% to 90% seen just once and around 8% held by the top ten. The CDR3 contains 16 residues. V was clipped by 1 base and J by 6 bases, with 19 bases between them. CDR1 is SGHRS and CDR2 is YFSETQ in the germline V gene. The chain employs TRBV5-1 and TRBJ2-5, with unresolved D. This sequence originates from a man between 65 and 85 years old who had recovered from COVID-19. The specimen was peripheral blood. The CDR3 nucleotides read TGCGCCAGCAGCTTGTCGGGTAGCTTATCCCCCAAGACCCAGTACTTC. It specifies CASSLSGSLSPKTQYF.